This T cell receptor (beta chain) was captured by sequencing in a study of blood T cell repertoires in COVID-19 (dated by TCRdb to the early 2020s). A note on the overall study: The collaborator samples originated in the United States, Italy and Spain and spanned the acute and convalescent phases of COVID-19. The material from the prospective study consisted of cDNA or gDNA derived from T cells, B-cell-depleted T cells, or PBMCs. Subjects who had been exposed to COVID-19, were actively infected with it, or had recovered from it provided the deeply sampled blood TCRbeta repertoires that made up the dataset. The repertoires were released in a freely available public database meant as a resource for research on the immune response to SARS-CoV-2. Samples were obtained from the ongoing ImmuneRACE study (first 160 participants) and from over 1,000 subjects provided by 6 global collaborators. Sample metadata almost always included a de-identified subject ID, COVID-19 status, age in years and sex. Where available, HLA class I and class II types were taken from metadata supplied by the sample provider and were not determined by assay-based typing. Results the study describes overall, beyond this receptor: Clinical and demographic metadata were provided uncurated, with the amount varying by source and participant.

Enrolling through a virtual design, the prospective study's participants ranged in age from about 18 to 89 years and lived across some 23 United States geographic areas. Cohort assignment in the prospective study relied on participant-reported clinical history from a screening survey and a study questionnaire. In the prospective study, mobile phlebotomists collected whole blood, serum and a nasopharyngeal or oropharyngeal swab from each participant. Prospective study participants could optionally give additional blood draws and questionnaires over a roughly 2-month period. Blood samples from the prospective study were shipped frozen or at room temperature prior to DNA extraction. TCRbeta CDR3 regions were amplified from genomic DNA by means of the immunoSEQ Assay, a bias-controlled multiplex PCR. Per the source publication's procedure: The number of nucleated cells in each sample was estimated from the amplification of reference gene primers within the assay. To quantify the absolute abundance of each unique TCRbeta CDR3 rearrangement, sequence reads were collapsed and filtered. For each sample, productive Simpson clonality was calculated by taking the square root of Simpson's diversity index across productive rearrangements. In TCRdb, the immuneACCESS table is reduced to in-frame sequences with V and J assigned. These tables do not hold every clone; where another copy was compared, an unresolved V gene accounts for under half, and the others remain unexplained. V and J calls and clone size follow that table, whereas D and trimming were derived from the DNA. Present in this sample are 300,000 to 400,000 clones, 80% to 90% of which were seen just once. The top ten hold 3.5% to 4.5% of the sample.

Concerning this clone: Its antigen is still unknown. Per-base qualities were not stored, and no clone one base away is much larger.

Inclusive of the bounding cysteine and phenylalanine, the CDR3 is 17 residues long. Just the 51-base CDR3 DNA is kept, in frame starting at base 1. V drops 6 bases and J drops 0 bases, leaving 17 bases in between. Based on the germline V gene, the CDR1 and CDR2 sequences are KGHSH and LQKENI. The specimen sequenced was PBMCs or T cells enriched from blood (not recorded which). The TCR comes from a middle-aged woman with acute COVID-19. The chain couples TRBV18 to TRBJ1-4; the D gene identity is not certain. In nucleotides, the sequence is TGTGCCAGCTCGTCCCCGCTTGGGAGCGCAACTAATGAAAAACTGTTTTTT. Its product reads: CASSSPLGSATNEKLFF.